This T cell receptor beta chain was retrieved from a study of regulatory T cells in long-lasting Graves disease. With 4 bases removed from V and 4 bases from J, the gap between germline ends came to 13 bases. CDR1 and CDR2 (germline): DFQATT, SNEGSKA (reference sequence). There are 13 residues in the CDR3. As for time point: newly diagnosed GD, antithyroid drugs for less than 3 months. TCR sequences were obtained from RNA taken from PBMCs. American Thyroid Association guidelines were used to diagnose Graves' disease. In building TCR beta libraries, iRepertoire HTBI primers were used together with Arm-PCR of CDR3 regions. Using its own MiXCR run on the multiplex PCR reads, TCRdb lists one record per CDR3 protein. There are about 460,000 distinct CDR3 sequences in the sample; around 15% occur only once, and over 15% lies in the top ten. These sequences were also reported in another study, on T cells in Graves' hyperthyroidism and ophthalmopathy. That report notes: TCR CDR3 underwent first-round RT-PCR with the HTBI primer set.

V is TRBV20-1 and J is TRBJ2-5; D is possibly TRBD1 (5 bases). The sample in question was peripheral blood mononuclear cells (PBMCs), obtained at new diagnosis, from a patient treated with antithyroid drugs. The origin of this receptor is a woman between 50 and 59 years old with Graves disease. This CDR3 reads CSATQGGLETQYF. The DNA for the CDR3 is TGCAGTGCTACCCAGGGTGGGTTAGAGACCCAGTACTTC.